One and the same sample provided the 27 T cell receptor beta chains below, sequenced in a study of blood T cell repertoires in COVID-19. The method was immunoSEQ multiplex PCR; TCRdb's version includes in-frame clones alone and lacks a portion of them. The sample has roughly 20,000 clones; roughly 85% are singletons. Material for sequencing was peripheral blood. These receptors originate from a human donor in a cohort sampled during active COVID-19.

V and J are TRBV4-1 and TRBJ2-5; TRBD2 aligns across 10 bases. Germline CDR1 is MGHRA and CDR2 is YSYEKL. This CDR3 spans 15 amino acids. V lost 4 bases and J lost 5; bases outside the gene matches: 7. This CDR3 reads CASSPSGGAVETQYF. The CDR3 nucleotides read TGCGCCAGCAGCCCCAGCGGGGGGGCTGTTGAGACCCAGTACTTC.

V usage is TRBV5-1 and J usage is TRBJ2-2; 9 bases fit TRBD2. After removal of 1 base from V and 0 bases from J, the junction contained 7 bases not matched to a gene. This CDR3 has 18 amino acids. The germline CDR1 and CDR2 sequences are SGHRS and YFSETQ. The CDR3 region has the DNA TGCGCCAGCAGCTTGCTTTTAGGCGGGGGGGCGAACACCGGGGAGCTGTTTTTT. It is translated as CASSLLLGGGANTGELFF.

This chain joins TRBV10-3 and TRBJ1-2; perhaps TRBD1 as D (5 bases). The CDR3 extends over 15 amino acids. The V end was cut by 3 bases, the J end by 3 bases, with 14 bases between. CDR1 and CDR2 (germline): ENHRY, SYGVKD. The CDR3 coding sequence is TGTGCCATCAGTGAAGAGTGGGGGGTGGACTATGGCTACACCTTC. Translated, it gives CAISEEWGVDYGYTF.

This sequence joins TRBV18 and TRBJ1-1; possibly TRBD1 for D (6 bases). The V and J ends lost 2 bases and 3 bases respectively, with 10 bases between them. This CDR3 is built from 14 residues. In germline, CDR1 is KGHSH, CDR2 LQKENI. CDR3 region: CASSPKTGDTEAFF. The DNA for the CDR3 is TGTGCCAGCTCACCAAAGACAGGTGACACTGAAGCTTTCTTT.

This clone came up once. The chain is built from TRBV4-1 and TRBJ1-2, with 7 bases identical to TRBD1. CDR3 length: 17 amino acids. The junction had 13 bases not matched to a gene; V was cut back by 6 bases and J by 0 bases. CDR1 and CDR2 from the germline V gene are MGHRA and YSYEKL. CDR3 nucleotide sequence: TGCGCCAGCAGGACGGTGGGCAGGGGGAGATCTAACTATGGCTACACCTTC. Encoded protein: CASRTVGRGRSNYGYTF.

The chain is built from TRBV5-4 and TRBJ1-6, with 9 bases matching TRBD1. This CDR3 is 14 amino acids long. Germline assignment: CDR1 SGHNT and CDR2 YYREEE (reference sequence). The V gene end was trimmed by 4 bases and the J gene end by 8 bases; junction bases not matched to a gene: 4. In nucleotides, the CDR3 is TGTGCCAGCAGCCCGACAGGGGGTTATTCACCCCTCCACTTT. It specifies CASSPTGGYSPLHF.

The chain employs TRBV6-5 and TRBJ1-2; possibly TRBD1 for D (6 bases). Germline V lookup: CDR1 MNHEY, CDR2 SVGAGI. This CDR3 is built from 14 residues. V was pared by 6 bases and J by 6 bases, with 17 bases between. In DNA, the CDR3 is TGTGCCAGCAGCCGACAGGTCCGGGTTAATGGCTACACCTTC. The encoded protein is CASSRQVRVNGYTF.

The rearrangement links TRBV19 to TRBJ1-1, with D possibly TRBD1 on 6 matching bases. CDR1 and CDR2 (germline): LNHDA, SQIVND (reference sequence). Trimming shortened V by 3 bases and J by 7 bases, and 12 bases separated the two germline ends. CDR3 length equals 13 residues. For the CDR3, the DNA is TGTGCCAGTAGTATCCAACGACAGGTTGAAGCTTTCTTT. It encodes CASSIQRQVEAFF.

The genes are TRBV11-2 and TRBJ2-1; TRBD2 agrees at 8 bases. The germline gives CDR1 SGHAT, CDR2 FQNNGV. V dropped 4 bases and J dropped 4; count of bases not matched to a gene: 3. This CDR3 spans 14 amino acids. The CDR3 coding sequence is TGTGCCAGCAGCTCGGGAGGGGGTTACAATGAGCAGTTCTTC. Protein sequence: CASSSGGGYNEQFF. The variable domain in full, with the rest retrieved from reference TRBV11-2 and TRBJ2-1, is EAGVAQSPRYKIIEKRQSVAFWCNPISGHATLYWYQQILGQGPKLLIQFQNNGVVDDSQLPKDRFSAERLKGVDSTLKIQPAKLEDSAVYLCASSSGGGYNEQFFGPGTRLTVL.

The gene calls are TRBV27 and TRBJ1-5; D call uncertain. V was shortened by 6 bases and J by 2 bases, with 17 bases between the two germline ends. The CDR3 length is 16 residues. Germline CDR1 MNHEY, CDR2 SMNVEV (reference sequence). The CDR3 bases are TGTGCCAGCAGACGCACTCTGCGGGGAGGCAATCAGCCCCAGCATTTT. Its protein product is CASRRTLRGGNQPQHF.

Remarks on this clone: One end of the junction is discordant with germline, which a read error may explain. The V call is TRBV10-3, the J call TRBJ2-2; D not resolved. Germline CDR1 and CDR2: ENHRY and SYGVKD. The CDR3 length is 12 residues. The CDR3 sequence: CAISAVAGELFF. The CDR3 nucleotides read TGTGCCATAAGTGCGGTAGCCGGGGAGCTGTTTTTT.

This chain joins TRBV12-5 and TRBJ2-7, with D possibly matching TRBD2 (7 bases). Germline V gene data show CDR1 as LGHNT and CDR2 as FRNRAP. CDR3 length: 13 residues. Between the trimmed V and J ends, which lost 5 bases and 6 bases, there was a span of 14 bases. This CDR3 reads CASGLPGGREQYF. CDR3 sequence (DNA): TGTGCTAGTGGTCTGCCCGGGGGGCGCGAGCAGTACTTC. The whole variable domain, remainder taken from reference TRBV12-5 and TRBJ2-7, is DARVTQTPRHKVTEMGQEVTMRCQPILGHNTVFWYRQTMMQGLELLAYFRNRAPLDDSGMPKDRFSAEMPDATLATLKIQPSEPRDSAVYFCASGLPGGREQYFGPGTRLTVT.

The CDR3 region has the DNA TGTGCCAGCTCACCCCAGGAAATCACAGATACGCAGTATTTT. Translation: CASSPQEITDTQYF. The V call is TRBV18, the J call TRBJ2-3; D unclear. Germline V lookup: CDR1 KGHSH, CDR2 LQKENI. This CDR3 has 14 residues. V was pared by 3 bases and J by 2 bases, with 9 bases between.

This clone has a single count. This chain joins TRBV6-4 and TRBJ1-1; D is unresolved. Deletions cut 4 bases from V and 11 bases from J, with 20 bases between. This CDR3 contains 14 residues. CDR1 MRHNA and CDR2 SNTAGT come from the germline V gene. In nucleotides, the CDR3 is TGTGCCAGCAGTGCCACCGGGTCCATTATCTCCGCTTTCTTT. Encoded protein: CASSATGSIISAFF.

This chain joins TRBV25-1 and TRBJ2-1, with a weak D call TRBD2 (6 bases). The germline V and J ends were trimmed by 5 bases and 10 bases, with 15 bases remaining between them. Per germline, CDR1 MGHDK and CDR2 SYGVNS. This CDR3 is built from 13 residues. The CDR3 nucleotides read TGTGCCAGCAGTCAAGTCCTGGGAGGAGAGCAGTTCTTC. Translating gives CASSQVLGGEQFF. The complete variable domain, with remaining parts taken from reference TRBV25-1 and TRBJ2-1, reads EADIYQTPRYLVIGTGKKITLECSQTMGHDKMYWYQQDPGMELHLIHYSYGVNSTEKGDLSSESTVSRIRTEHFPLTLESARPSHTSQYLCASSQVLGGEQFFGPGTRLTVL.

The chain has TRBV18 and TRBJ1-2; D remains unclear. The CDR3 has 14 amino acids. The V end was cut by 0 bases, the J end by 8 bases, with 13 bases between. CDR1 is KGHSH, CDR2 LQKENI, per germline. The CDR3 loop reads CASSPPSETRGYTF. CDR3 bases: TGTGCCAGCTCACCACCCTCCGAAACTCGGGGCTACACCTTC.

The chain uses TRBV5-1 and TRBJ1-2; 9 positions agree with TRBD1. CDR3 size: 15 residues. Germline V gives CDR1 SGHRS, CDR2 YFSETQ. Trimming took 4 bases from V and 8 from J; bases not matched to a gene: 12. CDR3 amino acids: CASSTGTGPLKGYTF. CDR3 coding DNA: TGCGCCAGCAGCACCGGGACAGGGCCATTAAAAGGCTACACCTTC.

This clone has just one count. The chain couples TRBV6-2 or TRBV6-3 to TRBJ2-6; TRBD2 agrees at 9 bases. Trimming cost V 0 bases and J 3 bases; bases outside gene matches: 9. CDR3 size: 19 residues. Germline loops: CDR1 MNHEY, CDR2 SVGEGT. CDR3 DNA sequence: TGTGCCAGCAGTTACTCGAGAGGCGGGGGGGCATTTGGGGCCAACGTCCTGACTTTC. Translation gives CASSYSRGGGAFGANVLTF.

The chain couples TRBV5-1 to TRBJ2-1; 10 positions agree with TRBD1. The junction had 4 bases not matched to a gene; V was cut back by 1 base and J by 3 bases. CDR1 and CDR2 from the germline V gene are SGHRS and YFSETQ. This CDR3 has 16 amino acids. This CDR3 is CASSLRTGGNYNEQFF. The CDR3 DNA is TGCGCCAGCAGCTTGAGGACAGGGGGGAACTACAATGAGCAGTTCTTC. The variable domain in full, completed from reference TRBV5-1 and TRBJ2-1, reads KAGVTQTPRYLIKTRGQQVTLSCSPISGHRSVSWYQQTPGQGLQFLFEYFSETQRNKGNFPGRFSGRQFSNSRSEMNVSTLELGDSALYLCASSLRTGGNYNEQFFGPGTRLTVL.

The chain employs TRBV4-2 and TRBJ1-5, with D uncertain. V lost 0 bases to trimming and J lost 0 bases, with 9 bases between them. Germline values: CDR1 LGHNA, CDR2 YNFKEQ. The CDR3 spans 16 residues. The CDR3 DNA sequence: TGTGCCAGCAGCCAAGAGAGGGTGTATAGCAATCAGCCCCAGCATTTT. Translated: CASSQERVYSNQPQHF.

This chain connects TRBV7-2 to TRBJ2-3; TRBD2 aligns across 8 bases. Germline V CDR1 and CDR2: SGHTA, FQGNSA. V was pared by 5 bases and J by 1 base, with 8 bases of the junction left unmatched. The CDR3 loop spans 16 amino acids. CDR3 sequence reads: CASSTPPAGGTDTQYF. Written as DNA, the CDR3 is TGTGCCAGCAGCACCCCCCCAGCGGGGGGCACAGATACGCAGTATTTT.

CDR3 sequence reads: CASSQVGADEGTGELFF. In nucleotides, the CDR3 is TGCGCCAGCAGCCAAGTAGGAGCAGATGAGGGCACCGGGGAGCTGTTTTTT. J is TRBJ2-2 and V is TRBV4-1; D might be TRBD2 (5 bases). The germline gives CDR1 MGHRA, CDR2 YSYEKL. The CDR3 is 17 residues long. Trimming cost V 1 base and J 4 bases, with 16 bases left between them.

The CDR3: CASSLRGSGEKLFF. The CDR3 bases are TGTGCCAGCTCACTCAGGGGTTCCGGTGAAAAACTGTTTTTT. The chain has TRBV18 and TRBJ1-4; TRBD1 might be the D (6 bases). The CDR3 has 14 amino acids. The V gene lost 4 bases and the J gene lost 7 bases, with 13 bases spanning the gap. CDR1 and CDR2 (germline): KGHSH, LQKENI.

The V call is TRBV6-5, the J call TRBJ1-5, with D hard to call. The CDR3 totals 15 residues. The V end was cut by 0 bases, the J end by 0 bases, with 6 bases between. In germline, CDR1 is MNHEY, CDR2 SVGAGI. CDR3 nucleotides: TGTGCCAGCAGTTACTCTATAGTTAGCAATCAGCCCCAGCATTTT. As protein: CASSYSIVSNQPQHF.

J is TRBJ2-2 and V is TRBV5-4, with a weak D call TRBD1 (5 bases). From germline, CDR1 is SGHNT and CDR2 YYREEE (reference sequence). This CDR3 contains 13 residues. Trimming removed 5 bases at V and 5 bases at J, with 10 bases between. CDR3 coding DNA: TGTGCCAGCAGTTACAGGAGAACCGGGGAGCTGTTTTTT. Its protein product is CASSYRRTGELFF.

This clone was counted once. V usage is TRBV2 and J usage is TRBJ1-2; D is unresolved. V lost 4 bases and J lost 5, with 5 bases in between. The CDR3 loop spans 11 amino acids. From germline, CDR1 is SNHLY and CDR2 FYNNEI. The CDR3 DNA reads as TGTGCCAGCAGTGTCCAGTATGGCTACACCTTC. Translation gives CASSVQYGYTF.

The chain couples TRBV7-9 to TRBJ2-7; D might be TRBD1 (5 bases). The CDR3 contains 13 residues. The germline V gene encodes CDR1 SEHNR and CDR2 FQNEAQ (reference sequence). Trimming cost V 6 bases and J 1 base, with 10 bases left between them. CDR3 nucleotides: TGTGCCAGCAGTCAAGACAGTTCCTACGAGCAGTACTTC. This gives the protein CASSQDSSYEQYF. The whole variable domain, filled in from reference TRBV7-9 and TRBJ2-7, reads DTGVSQNPRHKITKRGQNVTFRCDPISEHNRLYWYRQTLGQGPEFLTYFQNEAQLEKSRLLSDRFSAERPKGSFSTLEIQRTEQGDSAMYLCASSQDSSYEQYFGPGTRLTVT.